This T cell receptor (beta chain) was sequenced for a study of T cells in Graves' hyperthyroidism and ophthalmopathy. This clonotype was detected ten times or more. After removal of 0 bases from V and 0 bases from J, the junction contained 8 bases not matched to a gene. The CDR3 length is 17 residues. In germline, CDR1 is SGHRS, CDR2 YFSETQ. The authors obtained PBMCs from roughly 9.7 ml of fresh peripheral blood. Regions amplified from RNA transcripts were the TCR beta CDR3 regions. The TCR CDR3 first-round RT-PCR relied on the HTBI primer set. TCRdb re-derived calls from the multiplex PCR reads in MiXCR, one entry per CDR3 protein. Here the sample spans 730,000 or so distinct CDR3 sequences, around 20% being singletons.

The J gene is TRBJ1-1, the V gene TRBV5-1; 7 bases map to TRBD1. This TCR derives from a woman aged 50 to 65 with Graves' hyperthyroidism that later progressed to Graves' ophthalmopathy. Sequenced: blood. This CDR3 is CASSLEGGTDVNTEAFF. The CDR3 nucleotides are TGCGCCAGCAGCTTGGAAGGGGGGACAGATGTGAACACTGAAGCTTTCTTT.